The following is a TCR beta chain sequence with its context. The V segment lost 8 bases and the J segment 6 bases; nucleotides outside the gene matches: 10. Per germline, CDR1 MGHDK and CDR2 SYGVNS. The CDR3 consists of 15 residues. These data originate in a study of tumour-infiltrating T cells in Burkitt lymphoma. Sequencing used immunoSEQ multiplex PCR; TCRdb keeps in-frame clones, though not all of them. This sample has 45,000 to 60,000 clones, with 30% to 40% found just once. The rearrangement uses TRBV25-1 and TRBJ1-2; 12 nucleotides line up with TRBD1. The sequence derives from a human donor with Burkitt lymphoma. The sequencing sample was made of tumor tissue. CDR3 bases: TGTGCCAGCGCTGGGACAGGGGGCGCTGGAAATGGCTACACCTTC. Its translation: CASAGTGGAGNGYTF.